The sequence of this TCR beta chain was determined in a study of response to subunit inactivated influenza vaccine (dated 2018 in TCRdb). For the study in its entirety: To follow how T cells responded to a trivalent subunit inactivated influenza vaccine, the researchers relied on deep quantitative profiling of the T cell receptor repertoire.

In this sample, this clonotype turned up a few times. Its binding antigen is unknown. Base qualities are not recorded, but no much larger clone differs from it by a single base. The method behind the library was RT-PCR. Sequencing used an Illumina HiSeq 2500. TCRdb reworked the public reads: Q25 trimming with fastp, MiXCR clone assembly, productive beta chains retained. Rows matching on CDR3 protein sequence are summarized as one entry with the most common DNA and genes. Here the sample has over 150,000 distinct CDR3 sequences; 9.5% to 12% occur a single time. The ten top clones hold under 40% of the sample. General findings and caveats noted by the study authors: According to the authors, only a limited number of new T cells may be recruited by each seasonal influenza vaccination.

Sequencing was performed on CD8+ T cells sorted from PBMCs, taken 23 months after vaccination. This receptor was obtained from a man between 50 and 69 years old who received an inactivated influenza vaccine. Donor details come from another sample of the same person, matched by shared clones.

The DNA is TGTGCCAGCAGCGTAGCCGCGACAGGGGGGGACGGCTACACCTTC. Translated, it reads CASSVAATGGDGYTF. The chain is encoded by TRBV9 joined to TRBJ1-2, with TRBD1 identical over 9 junction bases. The CDR3, from cysteine to phenylalanine, totals 15 residues. The read is trimmed to its CDR3 DNA, 45 bases read in frame from base 1. V loses 0 bases at its end and J loses 8 bases; junction bases beyond the gene matches: 8. In the germline V gene, CDR1 corresponds to SGDLS and CDR2 to YYNGEE.